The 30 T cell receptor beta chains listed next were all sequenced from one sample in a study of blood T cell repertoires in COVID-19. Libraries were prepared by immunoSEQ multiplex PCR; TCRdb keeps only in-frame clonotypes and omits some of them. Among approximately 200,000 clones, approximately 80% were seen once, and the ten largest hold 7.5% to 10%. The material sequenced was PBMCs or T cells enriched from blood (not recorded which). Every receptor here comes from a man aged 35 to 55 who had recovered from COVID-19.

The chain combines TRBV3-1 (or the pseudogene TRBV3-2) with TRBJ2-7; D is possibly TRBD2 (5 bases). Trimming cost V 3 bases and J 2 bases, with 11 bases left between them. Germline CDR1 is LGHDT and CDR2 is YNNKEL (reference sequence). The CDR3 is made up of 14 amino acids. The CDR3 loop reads CASSQPTTPYEQYF. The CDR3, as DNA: TGTGCCAGCAGCCAGCCGACTACCCCCTACGAGCAGTACTTC.

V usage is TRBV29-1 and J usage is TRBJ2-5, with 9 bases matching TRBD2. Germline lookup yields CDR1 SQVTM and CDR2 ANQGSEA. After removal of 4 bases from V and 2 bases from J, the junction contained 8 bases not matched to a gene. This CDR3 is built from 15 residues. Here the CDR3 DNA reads TGCAGCGTTGCCCTCCGACTAGCGGTTCAAGAGACCCAGTACTTC. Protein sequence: CSVALRLAVQETQYF.

The CDR3 sequence is CSVDPGLAVYNEQFF. The CDR3, as DNA: TGCAGCGTTGATCCCGGACTAGCGGTTTACAATGAGCAGTTCTTC. The J gene is TRBJ2-1, the V gene TRBV29-1, with 10 bases lining up with TRBD2. This CDR3 is built from 15 residues. V trimming: 3 bases; J trimming: 4 bases; junction bases outside the gene matches: 6. The germline V gene encodes CDR1 SQVTM and CDR2 ANQGSEA.

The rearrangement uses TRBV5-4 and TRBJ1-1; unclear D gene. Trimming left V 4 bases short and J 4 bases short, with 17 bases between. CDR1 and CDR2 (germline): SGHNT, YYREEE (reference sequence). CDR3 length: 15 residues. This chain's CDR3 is CASSPTFLGSTEAFF. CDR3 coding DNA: TGTGCCAGCAGCCCGACCTTCTTAGGGAGCACTGAAGCTTTCTTT.

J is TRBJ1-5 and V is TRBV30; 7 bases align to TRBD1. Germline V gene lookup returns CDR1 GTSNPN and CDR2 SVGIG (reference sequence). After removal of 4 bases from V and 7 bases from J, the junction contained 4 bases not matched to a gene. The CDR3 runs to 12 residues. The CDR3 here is CAWTGGEQPQHF. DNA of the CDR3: TGTGCCTGGACAGGGGGAGAGCAGCCCCAGCATTTT.

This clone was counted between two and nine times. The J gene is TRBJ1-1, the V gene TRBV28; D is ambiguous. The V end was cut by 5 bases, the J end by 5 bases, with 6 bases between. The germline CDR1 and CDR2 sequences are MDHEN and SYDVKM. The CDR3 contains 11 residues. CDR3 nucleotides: TGTGCCAGCAGTCTGAGAACTGAAGCTTTCTTT. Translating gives CASSLRTEAFF. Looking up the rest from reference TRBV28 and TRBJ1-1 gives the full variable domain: DVKVTQSSRYLVKRTGEKVFLECVQDMDHENMFWYRQDPGLGLRLIYFSYDVKMKEKGDIPEGYSVSREKKERFSLILESASTNQTSMYLCASSLRTEAFFGQGTRLTVV.

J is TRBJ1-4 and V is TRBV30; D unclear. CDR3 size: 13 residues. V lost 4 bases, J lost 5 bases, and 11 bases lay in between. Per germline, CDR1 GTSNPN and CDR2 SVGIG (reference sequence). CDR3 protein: CAWTVTGNEKLFF. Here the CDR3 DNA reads TGTGCCTGGACCGTAACGGGGAATGAAAAACTGTTTTTT.

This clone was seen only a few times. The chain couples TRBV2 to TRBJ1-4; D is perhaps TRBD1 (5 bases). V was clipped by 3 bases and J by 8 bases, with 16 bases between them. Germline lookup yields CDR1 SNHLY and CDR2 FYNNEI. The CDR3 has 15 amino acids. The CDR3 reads CASSDWWQGEEKLFF. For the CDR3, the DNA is TGTGCCAGCAGTGATTGGTGGCAGGGCGAGGAAAAACTGTTTTTT. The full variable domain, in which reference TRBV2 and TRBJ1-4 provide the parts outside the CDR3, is EPEVTQTPSHQVTQMGQEVILRCVPISNHLYFYWYRQILGQKVEFLVSFYNNEISEKSEIFDDQFSVERPDGSNFTLKIRSTKLEDSAMYFCASSDWWQGEEKLFFGSGTQLSVL.

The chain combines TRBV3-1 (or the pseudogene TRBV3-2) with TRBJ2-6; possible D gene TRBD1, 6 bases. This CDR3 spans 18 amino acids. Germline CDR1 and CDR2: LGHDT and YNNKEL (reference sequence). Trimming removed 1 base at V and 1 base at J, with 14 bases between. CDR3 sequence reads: CASSQGWTVGSGANVLTF. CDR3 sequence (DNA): TGTGCCAGCAGCCAAGGGTGGACAGTAGGGTCTGGGGCCAACGTCCTGACTTTC.

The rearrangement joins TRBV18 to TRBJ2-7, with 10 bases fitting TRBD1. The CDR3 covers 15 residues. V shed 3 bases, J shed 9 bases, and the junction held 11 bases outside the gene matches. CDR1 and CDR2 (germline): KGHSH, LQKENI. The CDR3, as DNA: TGTGCCAGCTCACCTCAGGGGACAGGGGAAACGGGGCAGTACTTC. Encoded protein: CASSPQGTGETGQYF.

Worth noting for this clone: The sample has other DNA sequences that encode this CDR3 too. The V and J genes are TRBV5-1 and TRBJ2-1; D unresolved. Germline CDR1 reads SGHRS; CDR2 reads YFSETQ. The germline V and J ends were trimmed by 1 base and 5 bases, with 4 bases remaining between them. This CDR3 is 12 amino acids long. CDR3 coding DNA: TGCGCCAGCAGCTTGCCAGACAATGAGCAGTTCTTC. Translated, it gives CASSLPDNEQFF. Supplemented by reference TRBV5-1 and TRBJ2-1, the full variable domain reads KAGVTQTPRYLIKTRGQQVTLSCSPISGHRSVSWYQQTPGQGLQFLFEYFSETQRNKGNFPGRFSGRQFSNSRSEMNVSTLELGDSALYLCASSLPDNEQFFGPGTRLTVL.

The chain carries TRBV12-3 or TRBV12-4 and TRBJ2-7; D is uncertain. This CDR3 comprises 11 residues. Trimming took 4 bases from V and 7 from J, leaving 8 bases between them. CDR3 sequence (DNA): TGTGCCAGCAGTTCGGTCCTGGAGCAGTACTTC. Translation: CASSSVLEQYF.

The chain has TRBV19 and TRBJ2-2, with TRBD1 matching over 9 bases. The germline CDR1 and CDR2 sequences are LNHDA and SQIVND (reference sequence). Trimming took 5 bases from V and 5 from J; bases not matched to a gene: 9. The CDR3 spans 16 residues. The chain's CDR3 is CASSAQTGGVTGELFF. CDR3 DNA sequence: TGTGCCAGTAGTGCCCAGACAGGGGGTGTGACCGGGGAGCTGTTTTTT.

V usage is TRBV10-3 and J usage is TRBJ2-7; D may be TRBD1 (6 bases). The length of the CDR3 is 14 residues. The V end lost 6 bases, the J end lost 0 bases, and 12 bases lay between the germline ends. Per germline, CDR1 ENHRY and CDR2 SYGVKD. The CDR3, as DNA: TGTGCCATCAGCCCCCGGGACACCTCCTACGAGCAGTACTTC. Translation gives CAISPRDTSYEQYF.

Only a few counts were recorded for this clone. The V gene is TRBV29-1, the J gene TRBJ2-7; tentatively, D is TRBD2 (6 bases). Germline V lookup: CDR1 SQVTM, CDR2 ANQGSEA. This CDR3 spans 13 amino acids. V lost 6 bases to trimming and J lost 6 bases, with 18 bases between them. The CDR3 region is CSVGEEAGIEQYF. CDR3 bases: TGCAGCGTCGGGGAGGAGGCGGGAATCGAGCAGTACTTC.

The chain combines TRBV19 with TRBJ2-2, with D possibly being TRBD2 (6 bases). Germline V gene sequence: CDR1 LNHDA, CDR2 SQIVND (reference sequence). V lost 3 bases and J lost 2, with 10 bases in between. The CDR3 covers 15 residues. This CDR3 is CASSIRGSNTGELFF. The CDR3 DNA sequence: TGTGCCAGTAGTATTCGGGGGAGTAACACCGGGGAGCTGTTTTTT.

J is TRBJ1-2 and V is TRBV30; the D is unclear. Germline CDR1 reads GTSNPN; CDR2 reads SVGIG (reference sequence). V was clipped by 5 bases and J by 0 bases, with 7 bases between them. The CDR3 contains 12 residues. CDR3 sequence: CAWRVSNYGYTF. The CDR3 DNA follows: TGTGCCTGGCGGGTGTCTAACTATGGCTACACCTTC.

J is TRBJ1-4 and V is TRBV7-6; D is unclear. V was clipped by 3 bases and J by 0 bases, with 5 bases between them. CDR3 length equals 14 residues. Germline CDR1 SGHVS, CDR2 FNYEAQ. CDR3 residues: CASSLQATNEKLFF. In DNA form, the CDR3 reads TGTGCCAGCAGCTTGCAGGCAACTAATGAAAAACTGTTTTTT.

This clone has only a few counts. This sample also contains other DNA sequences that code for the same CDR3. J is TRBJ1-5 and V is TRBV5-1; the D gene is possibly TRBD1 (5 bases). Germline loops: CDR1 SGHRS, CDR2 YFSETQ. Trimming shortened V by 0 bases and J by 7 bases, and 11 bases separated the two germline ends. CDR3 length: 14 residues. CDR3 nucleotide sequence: TGCGCCAGCAGCTTGGGGAGGGGTGGGCAGCCCCAGCATTTT. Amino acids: CASSLGRGGQPQHF.

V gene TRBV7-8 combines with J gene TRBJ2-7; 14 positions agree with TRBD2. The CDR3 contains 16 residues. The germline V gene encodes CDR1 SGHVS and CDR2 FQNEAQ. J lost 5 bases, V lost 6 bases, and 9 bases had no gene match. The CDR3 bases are TGTGCCAGCAGTTTTAGGACTAGCGGGGGGACGCACGAGCAGTACTTC. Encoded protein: CASSFRTSGGTHEQYF. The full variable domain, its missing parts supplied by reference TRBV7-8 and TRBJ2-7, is GAGVSQSPRYKVAKRGQDVALRCDPISGHVSLFWYQQALGQGPEFLTYFQNEAQLDKSGLPSDRFFAERPEGSVSTLKIQRTQQEDSAVYLCASSFRTSGGTHEQYFGPGTRLTVT.

For the CDR3, the DNA is TGTGCCAGCAGTTTGCGGGGGGCCTACAATGAGCAGTTCTTC. This encodes CASSLRGAYNEQFF. The rearrangement uses TRBV27 and TRBJ2-1, with 8 bases identical to TRBD2. The CDR3 runs to 14 residues. CDR1 is MNHEY, CDR2 SMNVEV, per germline (reference sequence). The V and J ends lost 3 bases and 2 bases, in that order; junction bases with no gene match: 0.

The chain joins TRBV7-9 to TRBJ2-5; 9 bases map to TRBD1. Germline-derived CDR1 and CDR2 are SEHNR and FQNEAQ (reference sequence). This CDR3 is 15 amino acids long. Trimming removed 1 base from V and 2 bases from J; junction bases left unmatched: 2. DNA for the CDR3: TGTGCCAGCAGCTTAGGACAGGGGGTGCAAGAGACCCAGTACTTC. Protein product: CASSLGQGVQETQYF.

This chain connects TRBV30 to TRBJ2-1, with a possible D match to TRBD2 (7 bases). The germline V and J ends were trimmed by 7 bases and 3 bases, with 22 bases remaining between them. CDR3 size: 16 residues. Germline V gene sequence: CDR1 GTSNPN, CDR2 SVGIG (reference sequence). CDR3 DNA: TGTGCCTCGAAGGGGGGGCAGGGTTTTGGCTACAATGAGCAGTTCTTC. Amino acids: CASKGGQGFGYNEQFF.

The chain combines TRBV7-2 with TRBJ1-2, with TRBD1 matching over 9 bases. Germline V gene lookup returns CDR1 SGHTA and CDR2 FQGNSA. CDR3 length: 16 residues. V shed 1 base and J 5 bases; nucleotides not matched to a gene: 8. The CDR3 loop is CASSLEQGALGYGYTF. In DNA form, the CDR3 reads TGTGCCAGCAGCTTAGAACAGGGGGCGCTTGGTTATGGCTACACCTTC.

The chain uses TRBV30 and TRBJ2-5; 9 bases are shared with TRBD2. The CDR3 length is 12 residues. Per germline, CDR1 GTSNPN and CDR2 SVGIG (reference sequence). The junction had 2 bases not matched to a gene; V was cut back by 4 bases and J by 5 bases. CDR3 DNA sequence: TGTGCCTGGACTAGCGGGAAGGAGACCCAGTACTTC. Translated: CAWTSGKETQYF.

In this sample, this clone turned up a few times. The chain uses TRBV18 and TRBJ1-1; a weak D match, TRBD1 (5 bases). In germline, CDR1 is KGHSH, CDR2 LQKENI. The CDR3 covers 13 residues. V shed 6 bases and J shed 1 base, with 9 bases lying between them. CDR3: CASSSQENTEAFF. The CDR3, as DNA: TGTGCCAGCTCCTCACAGGAGAACACTGAAGCTTTCTTT.

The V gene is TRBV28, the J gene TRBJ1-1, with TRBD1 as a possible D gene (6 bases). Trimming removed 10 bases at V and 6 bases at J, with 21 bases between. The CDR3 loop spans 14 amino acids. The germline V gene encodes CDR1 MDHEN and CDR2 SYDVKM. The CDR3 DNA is TGTGCCACGGGCGAAGGGGGGGGTTTGGCTGAAGCTTTCTTT. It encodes CATGEGGGLAEAFF.

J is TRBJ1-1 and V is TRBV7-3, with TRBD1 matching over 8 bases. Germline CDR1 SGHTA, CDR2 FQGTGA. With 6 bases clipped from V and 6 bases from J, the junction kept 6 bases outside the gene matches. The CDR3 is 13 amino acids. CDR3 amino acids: CASSSTGGAEAFF. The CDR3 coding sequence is TGTGCCAGCAGTTCTACAGGGGGGGCTGAAGCTTTCTTT. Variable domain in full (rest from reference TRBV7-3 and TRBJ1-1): GAGVSQTPSNKVTEKGKYVELRCDPISGHTALYWYRQSLGQGPEFLIYFQGTGAADDSGLPNDRFFAVRPEGSVSTLKIQRTERGDSAVYLCASSSTGGAEAFFGQGTRLTVV.

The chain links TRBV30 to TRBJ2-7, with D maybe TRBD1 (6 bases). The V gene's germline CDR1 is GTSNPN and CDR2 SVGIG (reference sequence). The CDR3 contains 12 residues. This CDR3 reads CAYGRGRYEQYF. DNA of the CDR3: TGTGCGTATGGCAGGGGCCGTTACGAGCAGTACTTC.

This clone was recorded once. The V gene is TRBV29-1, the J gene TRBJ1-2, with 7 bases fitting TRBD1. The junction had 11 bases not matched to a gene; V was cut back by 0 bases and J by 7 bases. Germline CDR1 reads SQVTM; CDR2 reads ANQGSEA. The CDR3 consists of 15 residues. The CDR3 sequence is CSVEDPYRGKSGYTF. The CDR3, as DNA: TGCAGCGTTGAAGATCCGTACAGGGGCAAGAGTGGCTACACCTTC.